Following are 30 T cell receptor beta chains from one sample sequenced in a study of CD8 T cells in Susac syndrome. cDNA came from about 0.46 to 1 ug RNA primed by random hexamers. TCRdb redid the calling of the immunoSEQ multiplex PCR reads with MiXCR, one entry per CDR3 protein. Among some 190,000 distinct CDR3 sequences listed, approximately 96% were seen once. Source material: CD4+ T cells from PBMCs. These receptors were taken from a human donor with multiple sclerosis.

The V gene is TRBV3-1, the J gene TRBJ2-1; TRBD2 is a possible D gene (6 bases). The CDR3 runs 11 residues. V lost 4 bases and J 13 bases, leaving 11 bases between the germline ends. Per germline, CDR1 LGHDT and CDR2 YNNKEL (reference sequence). The CDR3 loop is CASSRGVHQFF. CDR3 nucleotide sequence: TGTGCCAGCAGCCGCGGGGTTCACCAGTTCTTC.

The sample holds one count of this clonotype. This chain joins TRBV30 and TRBJ2-1, with 9 bases lining up with TRBD2. The CDR3 consists of 14 residues. The ends lost 2 bases at V and 9 bases at J; junction bases unmatched: 8. Germline values: CDR1 GTSNPN, CDR2 SVGIG (reference sequence). The DNA for the CDR3 is TGTGCCTGGAGTAGGGGACTAGCACCCGGTGAGCAGTTCTTC. Its protein product is CAWSRGLAPGEQFF.

This clonotype was seen just once. This rearrangement joins TRBV3-1 to TRBJ2-7; D tentatively reads TRBD1 or TRBD2 (5 bases each). V was cut by 5 bases and J by 2 bases, with 7 bases left in between. The CDR3 has 12 residues. The germline V gene encodes CDR1 LGHDT and CDR2 YNNKEL (reference sequence). The DNA of the CDR3 is TGTGCCAGCAGCGGGGGTGCCTACGAGCAGTACTTC. This sequence encodes CASSGGAYEQYF.

This chain links TRBV6-1 with TRBJ2-7; 8 nucleotides align to TRBD1. The germline V gene has CDR1 MNHNS and CDR2 SASEGT. The V gene end was trimmed by 11 bases and the J gene end by 2 bases; junction bases not matched to a gene: 8. This CDR3 is built from 13 residues. The CDR3 reads CAARPGQAYEQYF. CDR3 nucleotide sequence: TGTGCCGCAAGACCGGGACAGGCCTACGAGCAGTACTTC.

The gene calls are TRBV28 and TRBJ1-6, with D hard to call. CDR1 is MDHEN and CDR2 is SYDVKM in the germline V gene. Deletions cut 5 bases from V and 3 bases from J, with 14 bases between. CDR3 length equals 16 residues. The CDR3 loop reads CASSDRTGNYNSPLHF. CDR3 in DNA: TGTGCCAGCAGTGATCGAACGGGGAACTATAATTCACCCCTCCACTTT. The full variable domain, rest sourced from reference TRBV28 and TRBJ1-6, is DVKVTQSSRYLVKRTGEKVFLECVQDMDHENMFWYRQDPGLGLRLIYFSYDVKMKEKGDIPEGYSVSREKKERFSLILESASTNQTSMYLCASSDRTGNYNSPLHFGNGTRLTVT.

J is TRBJ2-5 and V is TRBV4-1; D unclear. Trimming cost V 0 bases and J 11 bases, with 13 bases left between them. Germline V gives CDR1 MGHRA, CDR2 YSYEKL. The CDR3 is 13 amino acids. The CDR3 spells CASSQDIVRTQYF. CDR3 DNA sequence: TGCGCCAGCAGCCAAGATATCGTGAGAACTCAGTACTTC.

The rearrangement links TRBV5-1 to TRBJ2-5; 10 bases map to TRBD2. The CDR3 runs 15 residues. After removal of 1 base from V and 3 bases from J, the junction contained 3 bases not matched to a gene. The germline V gene has CDR1 SGHRS and CDR2 YFSETQ. The CDR3 loop reads CASSLISGREETQYF. CDR3 in DNA: TGCGCCAGCAGCTTGATCAGCGGGAGGGAAGAGACCCAGTACTTC.

The J gene is TRBJ2-7, the V gene TRBV7-2, with 7 nucleotides matching TRBD1. This CDR3 is 17 amino acids long. CDR1 and CDR2 (germline): SGHTA, FQGNSA. V lost 1 base and J lost 2; bases outside the gene matches: 11. CDR3 sequence (DNA): TGTGCCAGCAGCTTAGTAGTTGCCGGGACAGTCGCCTACGAGCAGTACTTC. Amino acid sequence: CASSLVVAGTVAYEQYF.

This clonotype was recorded only once. The rearrangement uses TRBV18 and TRBJ2-7, with D uncertain. Deletions cut 6 bases from V and 0 bases from J, with 21 bases between. Germline V CDR1 and CDR2: KGHSH, LQKENI. The CDR3 is 17 residues long. The DNA of the CDR3 is TGTGCCAGCTCGCCTTTACCCCGGACGGTGATCTCCTACGAGCAGTACTTC. Protein sequence: CASSPLPRTVISYEQYF.

V and J are TRBV5-4 and TRBJ2-7; no firm D call. The CDR3 consists of 12 residues. V lost 2 bases to trimming and J lost 7 bases, with 10 bases between them. Germline CDR1 is SGHNT and CDR2 is YYREEE (reference sequence). The DNA of the CDR3 is TGTGCCAGCAGCTTAAACAGAATTGAGCAGTACTTC. Translated, it gives CASSLNRIEQYF.

V and J are TRBV12-3 or TRBV12-4 and TRBJ2-5, with TRBD1 identical over 10 bases. V shed 5 bases and J 3 bases; nucleotides not matched to a gene: 9. The CDR3 is made up of 16 amino acids. CDR3 in DNA: TGTGCCAGCAGTCCGACAACCGGGACAGGGGAAGAGACCCAGTACTTC. Residues: CASSPTTGTGEETQYF.

The genes are TRBV5-1 and TRBJ2-5; D is unresolved. There are 11 residues in the CDR3. Germline CDR1 reads SGHRS; CDR2 reads YFSETQ. Trimming stripped 1 base from V and 7 bases from J, with 5 bases between. The CDR3 region has the DNA TGCGCCAGCAGCTTGTACGGGACCCAGTACTTC. It encodes CASSLYGTQYF. The full variable domain, in which reference TRBV5-1 and TRBJ2-5 provide the parts outside the CDR3, is KAGVTQTPRYLIKTRGQQVTLSCSPISGHRSVSWYQQTPGQGLQFLFEYFSETQRNKGNFPGRFSGRQFSNSRSEMNVSTLELGDSALYLCASSLYGTQYFGPGTRLLVL.

The chain couples TRBV7-9 to TRBJ2-3, with D possibly matching TRBD2 (6 bases). The V gene lost 7 bases and the J gene lost 0 bases, with 14 bases spanning the gap. Germline CDR1 SEHNR, CDR2 FQNEAQ (reference sequence). The CDR3 runs 15 residues. The CDR3 nucleotides are TGTGCCAGCACATCAGACCTAGCGAGCACAGATACGCAGTATTTT. Residues: CASTSDLASTDTQYF.

The chain carries TRBV4-3 and TRBJ2-1; D unclear. In germline, CDR1 is LGHNA, CDR2 YSLEER. The CDR3 is 14 amino acids. Trimming removed 4 bases at V and 5 bases at J, with 12 bases between. The CDR3 sequence: CASSLRVHNNEQFF. The CDR3 coding sequence is TGCGCCAGCAGCCTACGTGTTCACAACAATGAGCAGTTCTTC.

The rearrangement uses TRBV4-2 and TRBJ1-3; D call uncertain. The CDR3 runs 13 residues. The V gene lost 5 bases and the J gene lost 0 bases, with 5 bases spanning the gap. Germline CDR1 LGHNA, CDR2 YNFKEQ. The CDR3 coding sequence is TGTGCCAGCAGCTCCTCCTCTGGAAACACCATATATTTT. This translates into CASSSSSGNTIYF.

CDR3 nucleotides: TGTGCCAGCAGCCCCCGAACCACAGGGGGCGACGGGGGAGCCAAAAACATTCAGTACTTC. Its translation: CASSPRTTGGDGGAKNIQYF. The rearrangement joins TRBV11-1 to TRBJ2-4; TRBD1 matches 9 bases. The V gene end was trimmed by 5 bases and the J gene end by 0 bases; junction bases not matched to a gene: 17. The CDR3 loop spans 20 amino acids. CDR1 and CDR2 (germline): SGHAT, FQDESV (reference sequence).

This chain joins TRBV7-9 and TRBJ2-3, with TRBD1 as a possible D gene (6 bases). CDR1 and CDR2 (germline): SEHNR, FQNEAQ (reference sequence). Trimming shortened V by 5 bases and J by 5 bases, and 14 bases separated the two germline ends. This CDR3 has 14 residues. CDR3 coding DNA: TGTGCCAGCAGCGGTACAGGGCGGAAAGATACGCAGTATTTT. As protein: CASSGTGRKDTQYF.

This chain uses TRBV5-6 with TRBJ1-5, with D perhaps TRBD1 (5 bases). Germline-derived CDR1 and CDR2 are SGHDT and YYEEEE. The CDR3 totals 14 residues. V was trimmed by 3 bases and J by 4 bases, leaving 11 bases between them. This CDR3 is CASSSERGNQPQHF. The CDR3 nucleotides read TGTGCCAGCAGCTCGGAGAGGGGAAATCAGCCCCAGCATTTT.

The rearrangement uses TRBV4-3 and TRBJ1-1; the D gene is possibly TRBD1 (6 bases). This CDR3 is built from 15 residues. Per the germline V gene, CDR1 is LGHNA and CDR2 is YSLEER. Trimming shortened V by 2 bases and J by 5 bases, and 15 bases separated the two germline ends. CDR3 DNA sequence: TGCGCCAGCAGCCAATCCCTCATCGGACAGACTGAAGCTTTCTTT. It specifies CASSQSLIGQTEAFF.

The chain joins TRBV6-6 to TRBJ1-6; 7 bases are a match to TRBD1. The CDR3 has 13 amino acids. J lost 10 bases, V lost 5 bases, and 5 bases had no gene match. CDR1 and CDR2 from the germline V gene are MNHNY and SVGAGI (reference sequence). CDR3 sequence (DNA): TGTGCCAGCAGTCCCGGGACAGTCTCACCCCTCCACTTT. Translated: CASSPGTVSPLHF.

This rearrangement joins TRBV29-1 to TRBJ2-6; D is undetermined. V was cut by 5 bases and J by 0 bases, with 5 bases left in between. The CDR3 runs to 13 residues. Per the germline V gene, CDR1 is SQVTM and CDR2 is ANQGSEA. CDR3 amino acids: CSVSISGANVLTF. CDR3 nucleotides: TGCAGCGTTTCGATCTCTGGGGCCAACGTCCTGACTTTC.

The chain combines TRBV12-3 or TRBV12-4 with TRBJ1-2, with 7 bases matching TRBD1. This CDR3 region has 14 residues. After removal of 7 bases from V and 12 bases from J, the junction contained 17 bases not matched to a gene. DNA of the CDR3: TGTGCCAGCACCACCGGGACAGCCTTATCTATAGACACCTTC. Its protein product is CASTTGTALSIDTF.

This sequence joins TRBV27 and TRBJ2-7; D unresolved. This CDR3 comprises 11 residues. Trimming cost V 7 bases and J 0 bases, with 4 bases left between them. The V gene's germline CDR1 is MNHEY and CDR2 SMNVEV (reference sequence). In DNA form, the CDR3 reads TGTGCCAGCAAGAGCTCCTACGAGCAGTACTTC. It is translated as CASKSSYEQYF.

CDR3 sequence (DNA): TGTGCCAGCAGCTCCGCAGGGAAAGAGACCCAGTACTTC. Its translation: CASSSAGKETQYF. This chain links TRBV7-9 with TRBJ2-5, with D possibly matching TRBD1 (5 bases). V was clipped by 4 bases and J by 3 bases, with 9 bases between them. The germline V gene encodes CDR1 SEHNR and CDR2 FQNEAQ (reference sequence). This CDR3 contains 13 residues.

The gene calls are TRBV27 and TRBJ1-5; no clear D gene. There are 14 residues in the CDR3. Trimming left V 6 bases short and J 4 bases short, with 13 bases between. Per the germline V gene, CDR1 is MNHEY and CDR2 is SMNVEV (reference sequence). This CDR3 reads CASSLRPSNQPQHF. The CDR3 DNA reads TGTGCCAGCAGCCTAAGGCCTTCTAATCAGCCCCAGCATTTT.

The rearrangement uses TRBV3-1 and TRBJ1-1; no firm D call. V lost 3 bases and J lost 6, with 14 bases in between. The germline gives CDR1 LGHDT, CDR2 YNNKEL (reference sequence). The CDR3 is made up of 14 amino acids. CDR3: CASSHRSQVAEAFF. The CDR3 DNA reads TGTGCCAGCAGCCACAGATCCCAAGTCGCTGAAGCTTTCTTT.

This rearrangement joins TRBV12-3 or TRBV12-4 to TRBJ2-5; D is ambiguous. Deletions cut 6 bases from V and 0 bases from J, with 11 bases between. This CDR3 comprises 14 residues. In DNA form, the CDR3 reads TGTGCCAGCAGCCCCCCCACCTACCAAGAGACCCAGTACTTC. Translated, it gives CASSPPTYQETQYF.

V and J are TRBV12-3 or TRBV12-4 and TRBJ2-3, with D hard to call. This CDR3 region has 16 residues. Trimming stripped 5 bases from V and 4 bases from J, with 19 bases between. The CDR3 nucleotides read TGTGCCAGCAGTCCTGGACCTAGGCAGCGCGCAGATACGCAGTATTTT. The encoded protein is CASSPGPRQRADTQYF.

V usage is TRBV24-1 and J usage is TRBJ1-1, with D possibly matching TRBD1 (5 bases). V was trimmed by 4 bases and J by 9 bases, leaving 14 bases between them. Germline V gene data show CDR1 as KGHDR and CDR2 as SFDVKD. The CDR3 runs 13 residues. The CDR3 DNA reads as TGTGCCACCAGTGACCCCTGGCAGGGCCAAGCTTTCTTT. Translating it yields CATSDPWQGQAFF.

Written as DNA, the CDR3 is TGTGCCAGCAGCTTAACCCTGGACAGGGTGGCCGGGGAGCTGTTTTTT. This translates into CASSLTLDRVAGELFF. V is TRBV7-3 and J is TRBJ2-2, with TRBD1 identical over 8 bases. The CDR3 consists of 16 residues. Germline V lookup: CDR1 SGHTA, CDR2 FQGTGA. With V trimmed by 0 bases and J by 6 bases, 6 bases remained unmatched.